Listed below are T cell receptor beta chains from one sample, sequenced in a study of blood T cell repertoires in COVID-19. Clones were read by immunoSEQ multiplex PCR, and TCRdb kept only the in-frame ones, dropping some. The sample has some 320,000 clones; over 90% are singletons. Sequences were obtained from PBMCs or T cells enriched from blood (not recorded which). These receptor sequences come from a woman aged 25 to 45 who had been exposed to COVID-19. CDR3s include the opening cysteine and the closing phenylalanine or tryptophan. D genes are given only for firm matches. Size is stated for part of the rows, as once, few or many counts, or as a class when the clone is expanded.

>TRBD1|TRBV5-1|-|TRBJ2-3
TGCGCCAGCAGCGGACAGGGGACAGATACGCAGTATTTT
CASSGQGTDTQYF
>-|TRBV3-1/TRBV3-2|-|TRBJ1-3
TGTGCCAGCAGCCAAGAGCTGCCAGGCTTCAGAAACACCATATATTTT
CASSQELPGFRNTIYF
>-|TRBV9|-|TRBJ1-2
TGTGCCAGCAGCGTCTGGACAGCCTCGGGCTATGGCTACACCTTC
CASSVWTASGYGYTF
>TRBD1|TRBV6-5|few|TRBJ1-3
TGTGCCAGCTCAAGACAGGGGACTGGAAACACCATATATTTT
CASSRQGTGNTIYF
>-|TRBV4-1|-|TRBJ1-6
TGCGCCAGCAGCCAAGTCCCCCGGGGGAATTCACCCCTCCACTTT
CASSQVPRGNSPLHF
>TRBD1|TRBV11-3|-|TRBJ2-7
TGTGCCAGCAGCTTAGGGACAGGGCACGAGCAGTACTTC
CASSLGTGHEQYF
>TRBD1|TRBV28|once|TRBJ1-1
TGTGCCAGCGAAGAAGGGGGCCGGACTGAAGCTTTCTTT
CASEEGGRTEAFF
>-|TRBV19|-|TRBJ1-1
TGTGCCAGTAGTATTTTTATTATGAACACTGAAGCTTTCTTT
CASSIFIMNTEAFF
>TRBD1|TRBV25-1|-|TRBJ2-2
TGTGCCTCGAACAGGGGGCACACCGGGGAGCTGTTTTTT
CASNRGHTGELFF
>TRBD1|TRBV6-5|-|TRBJ1-4
TGTGCCAGCAGAGGACAGGGGGCAAGAGAAAAACTGTTTTTT
CASRGQGAREKLFF
>-|TRBV6-5|-|TRBJ2-7
TGTGCCAGCAGTAACACGGCAGGGGCTACCTACGAGCAGTACTTC
CASSNTAGATYEQYF
>-|TRBV28|-|TRBJ1-3
TGTGCCAGCAGCCAGGGCGGCTGGACAGACTCTGGAAACACCATATATTTT
CASSQGGWTDSGNTIYF
>-|TRBV18|-|TRBJ2-2
TGTGCCAGCTCACCACGACAGGACACCGGGGAGCTGTTTTTT
CASSPRQDTGELFF
>-|TRBV6-1|once|TRBJ1-4
TGTGCCAGCAGTGAGATTCACCGGTTTAATGAAAAACTGTTTTTT
CASSEIHRFNEKLFF
>TRBD1|TRBV30|-|TRBJ2-7
TGTGCCTGGAGCACGGGACAGGGTGCCTACGAGCAGTACTTC
CAWSTGQGAYEQYF
>TRBD1|TRBV19|few|TRBJ1-6
TGTGCCAGTAGTATGGAGGGACAGGGGAATTCACCCCTCCACTTT
CASSMEGQGNSPLHF
>-|TRBV18|-|TRBJ2-5
TGTGCCAGCTCACCCCGTAAGGTCGGGGAGACCCAGTACTTC
CASSPRKVGETQYF
>-|TRBV25-1|few|TRBJ1-2
TGTGCCAGCAGTGAAGCGGGGAGGGGCTATGGCTACACCTTC
CASSEAGRGYGYTF
>TRBD1|TRBV4-2|-|TRBJ1-2
TGTGCCAGCAGCCAAGAATCCAGGACAGGTTATGGCTACACCTTC
CASSQESRTGYGYTF
>TRBD2|TRBV18|-|TRBJ2-3
TGTGCCAGCTCAAGGACTAGCGGGGCGGGTGATACGCAGTATTTT
CASSRTSGAGDTQYF
>TRBD1|TRBV18|-|TRBJ1-2
TGTGCCAGCTCACCCTACACCGAGGGGGCGGATGGCTACACCTTC
CASSPYTEGADGYTF
>-|TRBV27|-|TRBJ2-5
TGTGCCAGCGGGGGCCATTCCCAAGAGACCCAGTACTTC
CASGGHSQETQYF
>-|TRBV20-1|-|TRBJ1-2
TGCAGTGCTCAGCGACTGTATGGCTACACCTTC
CSAQRLYGYTF
>-|TRBV19|once|TRBJ1-5
TGTGCCAGTAGGAGACAGAGCAATCAGCCCCAGCATTTT
CASRRQSNQPQHF
>TRBD2|TRBV3-1/TRBV3-2|-|TRBJ2-3
TGTGCCAGCAGCCCCTTTAGCGGGGGCTCAGATACGCAGTATTTT
CASSPFSGGSDTQYF
>TRBD2|TRBV7-2|-|TRBJ2-5
TGTGCCAGCAGCTTAGTCAGCGGGGAGTGGGAGACCCAGTACTTC
CASSLVSGEWETQYF
>TRBD1|TRBV29-1|-|TRBJ1-4
TGCAGCGTCGGACAGGGGGATGGTAGAGAAAAACTGTTTTTT
CSVGQGDGREKLFF
>TRBD2|TRBV7-8|once|TRBJ2-1
TGTGCCAGCAGCCCCGGCCCGATTAGCGGGTACTACAATGAGCAGTTCTTC
CASSPGPISGYYNEQFF
>-|TRBV18|-|TRBJ1-1
TGTGCCAGCTCAGGGCCCGGGGAGGGCACTGAAGCTTTCTTT
CASSGPGEGTEAFF
>-|TRBV12-3/TRBV12-4|-|TRBJ2-7
TGTGCCAGCAGGCGGTCCACTTTAGAGCAGTACTTC
CASRRSTLEQYF
>TRBD2|TRBV10-3|-|TRBJ2-7
TGTGCCATCAGCACAACAACTAGCGGGGGGGCCTACGAGCAGTACTTC
CAISTTTSGGAYEQYF